A single sample is the source of the 28 T cell receptor beta chains below, sequenced in a study of regulatory and conventional T cells in RAG deficiency. Blood CD4+ CD25-low CD127-high conventional T cells supplied the genomic DNA template. The table came from immunoSEQ multiplex PCR; TCRdb's copy has only in-frame clones and leaves some out. The sample contains over 9,500 clones, roughly 93% of which appear only once. This sample also belongs to another study, concerning regulatory T cells. That source adds: Primers: 52 TRBV forward and 13 TRBJ reverse.

Sequencing was performed on CD4+ effector T cells sorted from blood. The receptors shown here come from a human donor in good health.

The V call is TRBV7-2, the J call TRBJ1-2; TRBD1 might be the D (6 bases). The CDR3 has 14 residues. CDR1 is SGHTA, CDR2 FQGNSA, per germline. V was cut by 5 bases and J by 2 bases, with 12 bases left in between. CDR3 in amino acids: CASSLSGQNYGYTF. DNA for the CDR3: TGTGCCAGCAGCCTCTCGGGACAAAACTATGGCTACACCTTC.

The chain combines TRBV6-5 with TRBJ2-3; 10 bases fit TRBD1. This CDR3 contains 14 residues. The V and J ends lost 6 bases and 6 bases, in that order; junction bases with no gene match: 6. Germline assignment: CDR1 MNHEY and CDR2 SVGAGI. CDR3 region: CASRRDRGRDTQYF. In nucleotides, the CDR3 is TGTGCCAGCAGGCGTGACAGGGGGCGGGATACGCAGTATTTT.

The J gene is TRBJ1-2, the V gene TRBV30; D gene uncertain. The CDR3 extends over 13 amino acids. In germline, CDR1 is GTSNPN, CDR2 SVGIG (reference sequence). The ends were cut back, 0 bases at V and 2 bases at J, with 7 bases in the middle. The CDR3 region has the DNA TGTGCCTGGAGTGTATCACCCAACTATGGCTACACCTTC. It yields the protein CAWSVSPNYGYTF.

The chain links TRBV28 to TRBJ1-2; D unclear. The CDR3 spans 14 residues. The germline gives CDR1 MDHEN, CDR2 SYDVKM. V was cut by 2 bases and J by 7 bases, with 14 bases left in between. CDR3 sequence reads: CASSLKVSGRGYTF. CDR3 coding DNA: TGTGCCAGCAGTTTAAAAGTTAGTGGACGTGGCTACACCTTC.

The rearrangement links TRBV28 to TRBJ2-1; D remains ambiguous. Trimming took off 1 base at V and 7 bases at J, with 5 bases between the two ends. This CDR3 has 12 amino acids. Looked up from germline, CDR1 is MDHEN and CDR2 is SYDVKM. CDR3 in amino acids: CASSLSVNEQFF. CDR3 nucleotides: TGTGCCAGCAGTTTATCAGTGAATGAGCAGTTCTTC.

The chain combines TRBV7-2 with TRBJ2-1, with 7 bases aligning to TRBD1. This CDR3 has 15 amino acids. Germline CDR1 SGHTA, CDR2 FQGNSA. J was trimmed by 7 bases and V by 5 bases; bases with no gene match: 11. The CDR3 region has the DNA TGTGCCAGCAGCACCCGTCGACAGGGACATAATGAGCAGTTCTTC. Residues: CASSTRRQGHNEQFF. The full variable domain, its missing parts supplied by reference TRBV7-2 and TRBJ2-1, is GAGVSQSPSNKVTEKGKDVELRCDPISGHTALYWYRQSLGQGLEFLIYFQGNSAPDKSGLPSDRFSAERTGGSVSTLTIQRTQQEDSAVYLCASSTRRQGHNEQFFGPGTRLTVL.

Here the CDR3 reads CASSPRLAATDTQYF. DNA of the CDR3: TGTGCCAGCAGCCCTAGACTAGCAGCCACAGATACGCAGTATTTT. This rearrangement joins TRBV7-9 to TRBJ2-3, with TRBD2 matching over 7 bases. Germline lookup yields CDR1 SEHNR and CDR2 FQNEAQ (reference sequence). The CDR3 totals 15 residues. Trimming removed 5 bases from V and 2 bases from J; junction bases left unmatched: 7.

The rearrangement joins TRBV7-3 to TRBJ2-3; 7 bases fit TRBD1. There are 13 residues in the CDR3. CDR1 is SGHTA, CDR2 FQGTGA, per germline. The junction had 2 bases not matched to a gene; V was cut back by 3 bases and J by 5 bases. CDR3 residues: CASSFRDRDTQYF. The CDR3 region has the DNA TGTGCCAGCAGCTTCCGGGACAGAGATACGCAGTATTTT.

The chain combines TRBV4-1 with TRBJ2-2; unclear D gene. Germline V CDR1 and CDR2: MGHRA, YSYEKL. The CDR3 covers 17 residues. V lost 1 base and J 0 bases, leaving 12 bases between the germline ends. As DNA, the CDR3 is TGCGCCAGCAGCCAAGTTTGGTACAGAACGAACACCGGGGAGCTGTTTTTT. Protein product: CASSQVWYRTNTGELFF.

The rearrangement links TRBV11-2 to TRBJ2-7; D assignment may be TRBD1 or TRBD2 (5 bases each). Germline-derived CDR1 and CDR2 are SGHAT and FQNNGV. V lost 5 bases and J 3 bases, leaving 17 bases between the germline ends. The CDR3 totals 15 residues. The CDR3 sequence is CASSPVRGANYEQYF. In DNA, the CDR3 is TGTGCCAGCAGCCCCGTTCGAGGGGCGAACTACGAGCAGTACTTC.

This chain links TRBV5-1 with TRBJ1-1, with a weak D call TRBD1 (5 bases). Trimming stripped 3 bases from V and 0 bases from J, with 9 bases between. CDR3 size: 14 residues. Per the germline V gene, CDR1 is SGHRS and CDR2 is YFSETQ. In DNA, the CDR3 is TGCGCCAGCAGCTCGACAGTCATGAACACTGAAGCTTTCTTT. This codes for CASSSTVMNTEAFF.

The chain is built from TRBV5-4 and TRBJ2-1; D uncertain. Trimming removed 4 bases from V and 9 bases from J, with 11 bases in between. The length of the CDR3 is 12 residues. CDR1 and CDR2 (germline): SGHNT, YYREEE (reference sequence). This chain's CDR3 is CASSPWSAEQFF. DNA of the CDR3: TGTGCCAGCAGCCCCTGGTCAGCTGAGCAGTTCTTC.

The V gene is TRBV19, the J gene TRBJ2-7, with 9 bases that match TRBD1. V trimming: 4 bases; J trimming: 2 bases; junction bases outside the gene matches: 12. The CDR3 consists of 17 residues. Germline V gene lookup returns CDR1 LNHDA and CDR2 SQIVND (reference sequence). For the CDR3, the DNA is TGTGCCAGTAGTAGCCCTGCGGGACAGGGACGCCCCTACGAGCAGTACTTC. Its translation is CASSSPAGQGRPYEQYF.

V usage is TRBV30 and J usage is TRBJ2-7, with D perhaps matching TRBD2 (5 bases). The V end lost 0 bases, the J end lost 7 bases, and 13 bases lay between the germline ends. Germline lookup yields CDR1 GTSNPN and CDR2 SVGIG (reference sequence). This CDR3 has 13 amino acids. CDR3 sequence reads: CAWSVLGLGEQYF. CDR3 nucleotide sequence: TGTGCCTGGAGTGTACTTGGACTGGGGGAGCAGTACTTC.

V and J are TRBV9 and TRBJ2-5; possibly TRBD1 or TRBD2 for D (5 bases each). There are 14 residues in the CDR3. Germline V gene sequence: CDR1 SGDLS, CDR2 YYNGEE. The V and J ends lost 4 bases and 4 bases respectively, with 14 bases between them. The CDR3 protein is CASSPGDRGETQYF. The CDR3 nucleotides read TGTGCCAGCAGCCCCGGGGATAGGGGAGAGACCCAGTACTTC.

The chain uses TRBV10-1 and TRBJ2-1; TRBD2 agrees at 12 bases. After removal of 3 bases from V and 5 bases from J, the junction contained 2 bases not matched to a gene. This CDR3 spans 15 amino acids. Germline V lookup: CDR1 WNHNN, CDR2 SYGVQD (reference sequence). The CDR3: CASSESSGRDNEQFF. CDR3 coding DNA: TGCGCCAGCAGTGAATCTAGCGGGAGGGACAATGAGCAGTTCTTC.

In DNA form, the CDR3 reads TGTGCCTGGAGTGTCCCCGGGGCCTATAATTCACCCCTCCACTTT. It translates to CAWSVPGAYNSPLHF. The chain employs TRBV30 and TRBJ1-6; D is uncertain. CDR3 length: 15 residues. Deletions cut 0 bases from V and 2 bases from J, with 8 bases between. Germline loops: CDR1 GTSNPN, CDR2 SVGIG (reference sequence).

The genes are TRBV9 and TRBJ1-1; D remains unclear. Germline V gene lookup returns CDR1 SGDLS and CDR2 YYNGEE. With 4 bases removed from V and 0 bases from J, the gap between germline ends came to 7 bases. There are 13 residues in the CDR3. This CDR3 is CASSLLMNTEAFF. The DNA of the CDR3 is TGTGCCAGCAGCCTTTTGATGAACACTGAAGCTTTCTTT. Full variable domain (rest looked up from reference TRBV9 and TRBJ1-1): DSGVTQTPKHLITATGQRVTLRCSPRSGDLSVYWYQQSLDQGLQFLIQYYNGEERAKGNILERFSAQQFPDLHSELNLSSLELGDSALYFCASSLLMNTEAFFGQGTRLTVV.

The V gene is TRBV19, the J gene TRBJ2-7, with 9 bases that match TRBD2. V was clipped by 3 bases and J by 6 bases; unmatched bases: 9. From germline, CDR1 is LNHDA and CDR2 SQIVND (reference sequence). This CDR3 region has 15 residues. The CDR3 region is CASSIKPAGGSEQYF. CDR3 nucleotide sequence: TGTGCCAGTAGTATCAAACCAGCGGGAGGATCCGAGCAGTACTTC.

The chain employs TRBV19 and TRBJ1-5; 10 bases match TRBD1. The CDR3 runs to 15 residues. Germline CDR1 reads LNHDA; CDR2 reads SQIVND (reference sequence). V was pared by 10 bases and J by 5 bases, with 11 bases of the junction left unmatched. CDR3: CATCMSDRGDQPQHF. For the CDR3, the DNA is TGTGCCACTTGTATGTCGGACAGGGGGGATCAGCCCCAGCATTTT.

This sequence joins TRBV7-9 and TRBJ2-2; 8 bases match TRBD2. The CDR3 spans 15 residues. The V segment lost 5 bases and the J segment 6 bases; nucleotides outside the gene matches: 8. CDR1 SEHNR and CDR2 FQNEAQ come from the germline V gene (reference sequence). The CDR3 coding sequence is TGTGCCAGCAGCCCACGGGGGGGCTTTTCCGGGGAGCTGTTTTTT. It yields the protein CASSPRGGFSGELFF.

This sequence joins TRBV6-1 and TRBJ1-2; D call uncertain. CDR1 and CDR2 (germline): MNHNS, SASEGT. The CDR3 is made up of 12 amino acids. V was cut by 2 bases and J by 6 bases, with 7 bases left in between. The CDR3 here is CASSERWDGYTF. The DNA of the CDR3 is TGTGCCAGCAGTGAAAGATGGGATGGCTACACCTTC.

The V gene is TRBV15, the J gene TRBJ2-3; 9 nucleotides line up with TRBD1. This CDR3 has 15 amino acids. V gave up 3 bases and J gave up 3 bases; unmatched junction bases: 4. CDR1 and CDR2 from the germline V gene are LNHNV and YYDKDF (reference sequence). Here the CDR3 DNA reads TGTGCCACCAGCAGGGGGACAGGGAAGACAGATACGCAGTATTTT. This gives the protein CATSRGTGKTDTQYF.

On this clone itself: At one end, the junction sequence differs from germline, possibly due to a read error. This chain uses TRBV19 with TRBJ1-1, with 10 bases matching TRBD1. The CDR3 totals 15 residues. CDR1 and CDR2 (germline): LNHDA, SQIVND (reference sequence). The CDR3 DNA reads TGTGCCAGTAGTGTAGACAGGGGGCGATTGTCTGAAGCTTTCTTT. It translates to CASSVDRGRLSEAFF.

This chain uses TRBV7-8 with TRBJ1-2; maybe TRBD1 (6 bases). Germline V gene data show CDR1 as SGHVS and CDR2 as FQNEAQ. V gave up 1 base and J gave up 14 bases, with 14 bases separating them. The length of the CDR3 is 12 residues. The CDR3 nucleotides are TGTGCCAGCAGCTTAGAAAGGACAGCCATGACCTTC. Amino acid sequence: CASSLERTAMTF.

The CDR3 loop is CASSLAVGGAYEQYF. In DNA form, the CDR3 reads TGTGCCAGCAGCTTGGCCGTAGGGGGCGCCTACGAGCAGTACTTC. The chain joins TRBV5-6 to TRBJ2-7, with 7 bases identical to TRBD1. The CDR3 covers 15 residues. Trimming at V came to 0 bases and at J to 2 bases, leaving 5 bases not matched to a gene. Germline V gives CDR1 SGHDT, CDR2 YYEEEE.

The rearrangement uses TRBV28 and TRBJ1-4; D ambiguous. From germline, CDR1 is MDHEN and CDR2 SYDVKM. Trimming pared 2 bases from V and 8 bases from J, leaving 6 bases between. This CDR3 contains 12 residues. The CDR3 reads CASSLRAEKLFF. Here the CDR3 DNA reads TGTGCCAGCAGTTTACGCGCAGAAAAACTGTTTTTT.

This chain joins TRBV13 and TRBJ1-5; D not certain. The germline V gene has CDR1 PRHDT and CDR2 FYEKMQ (reference sequence). The V end was cut by 8 bases, the J end by 9 bases, with 17 bases between. The CDR3 length is 13 residues. The CDR3 DNA is TGTGCCAGCGCTTTAGGCGGTCACGGGCCCCAGCATTTT. Its protein product is CASALGGHGPQHF.